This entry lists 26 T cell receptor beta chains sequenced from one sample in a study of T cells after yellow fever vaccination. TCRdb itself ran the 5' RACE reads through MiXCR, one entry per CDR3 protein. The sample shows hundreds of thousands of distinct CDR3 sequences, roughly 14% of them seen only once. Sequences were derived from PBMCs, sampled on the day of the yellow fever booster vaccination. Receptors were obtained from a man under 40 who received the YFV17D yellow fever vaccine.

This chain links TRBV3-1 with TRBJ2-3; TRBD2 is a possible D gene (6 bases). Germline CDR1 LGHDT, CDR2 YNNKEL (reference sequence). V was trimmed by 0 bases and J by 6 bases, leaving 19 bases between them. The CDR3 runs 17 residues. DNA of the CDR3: TGTGCCAGCAGCCAAGAGTGGGGTGCGGGACCCCTGGATACGCAGTATTTT. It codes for CASSQEWGAGPLDTQYF.

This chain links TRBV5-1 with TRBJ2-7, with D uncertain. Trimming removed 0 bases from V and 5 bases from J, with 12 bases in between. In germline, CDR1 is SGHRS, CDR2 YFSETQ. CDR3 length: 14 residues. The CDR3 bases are TGCGCCAGCAGCTTGGCGGTCAGGCGCAACGAGCAGTACTTC. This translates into CASSLAVRRNEQYF.

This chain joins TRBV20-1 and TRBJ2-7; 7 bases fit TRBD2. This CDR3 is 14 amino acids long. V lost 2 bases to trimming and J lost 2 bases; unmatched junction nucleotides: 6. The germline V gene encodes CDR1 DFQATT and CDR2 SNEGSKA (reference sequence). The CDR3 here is CSARRLAEPYEQYF. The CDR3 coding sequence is TGCAGTGCTAGAAGGCTAGCGGAGCCCTACGAGCAGTACTTC.

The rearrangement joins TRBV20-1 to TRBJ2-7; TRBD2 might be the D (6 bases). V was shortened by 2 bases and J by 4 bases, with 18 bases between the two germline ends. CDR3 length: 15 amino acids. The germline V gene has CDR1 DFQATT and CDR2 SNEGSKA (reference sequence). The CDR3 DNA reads TGCAGTGCTAGACGTCCGAGGTTAGGGAGGTACGAGCAGTACTTC. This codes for CSARRPRLGRYEQYF.

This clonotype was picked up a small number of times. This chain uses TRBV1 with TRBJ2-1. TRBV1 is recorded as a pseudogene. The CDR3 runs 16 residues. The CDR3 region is CTSSQDSGPVYNEQFF. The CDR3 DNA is TGCACCAGCAGCCAAGACTCCGGACCCGTCTACAATGAGCAGTTCTTC.

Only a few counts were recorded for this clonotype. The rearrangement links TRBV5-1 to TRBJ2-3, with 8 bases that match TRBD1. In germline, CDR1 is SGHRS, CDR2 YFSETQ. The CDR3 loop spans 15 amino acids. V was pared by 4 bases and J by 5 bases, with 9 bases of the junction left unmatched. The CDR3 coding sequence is TGCGCCAGCAGCGCCGGCCAGGGGGCGGGAGATACGCAGTATTTT. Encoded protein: CASSAGQGAGDTQYF.

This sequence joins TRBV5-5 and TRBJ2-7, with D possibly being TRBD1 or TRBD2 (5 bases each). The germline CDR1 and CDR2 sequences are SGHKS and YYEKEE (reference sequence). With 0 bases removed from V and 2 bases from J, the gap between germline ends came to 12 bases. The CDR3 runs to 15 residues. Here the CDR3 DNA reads TGTGCCAGCAGCTTGGGCCGGGGACGGGCCTACGAGCAGTACTTC. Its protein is CASSLGRGRAYEQYF. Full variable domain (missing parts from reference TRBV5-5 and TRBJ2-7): DAGVTQSPTHLIKTRGQQVTLRCSPISGHKSVSWYQQVLGQGPQFIFQYYEKEERGRGNFPDRFSARQFPNYSSELNVNALLLGDSALYLCASSLGRGRAYEQYFGPGTRLTVT.

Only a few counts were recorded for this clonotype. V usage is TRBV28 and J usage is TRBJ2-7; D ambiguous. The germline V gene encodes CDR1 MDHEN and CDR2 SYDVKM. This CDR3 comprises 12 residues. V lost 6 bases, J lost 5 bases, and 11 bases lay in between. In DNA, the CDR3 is TGTGCCAGCAGCCCAAGCACCCACGAGCAGTACTTC. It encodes CASSPSTHEQYF. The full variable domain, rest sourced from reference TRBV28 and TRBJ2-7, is DVKVTQSSRYLVKRTGEKVFLECVQDMDHENMFWYRQDPGLGLRLIYFSYDVKMKEKGDIPEGYSVSREKKERFSLILESASTNQTSMYLCASSPSTHEQYFGPGTRLTVT.

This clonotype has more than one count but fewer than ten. The CDR3 reads CAWAGGTGNTGELFF. The CDR3 DNA reads TGTGCCTGGGCAGGAGGGACGGGGAACACCGGGGAGCTGTTTTTT. The V gene is TRBV30, the J gene TRBJ2-2, with D possibly TRBD2 on 6 matching bases. Trimming left V 5 bases short and J 1 base short, with 14 bases between. Germline loops: CDR1 GTSNPN, CDR2 SVGIG (reference sequence). The CDR3 is made up of 15 amino acids.

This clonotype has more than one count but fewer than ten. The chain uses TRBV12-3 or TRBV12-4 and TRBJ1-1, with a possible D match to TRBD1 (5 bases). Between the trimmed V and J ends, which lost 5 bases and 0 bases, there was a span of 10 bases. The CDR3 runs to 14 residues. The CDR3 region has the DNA TGTGCCAGCAGTGGGACGAACCTGAACACTGAAGCTTTCTTT. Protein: CASSGTNLNTEAFF.

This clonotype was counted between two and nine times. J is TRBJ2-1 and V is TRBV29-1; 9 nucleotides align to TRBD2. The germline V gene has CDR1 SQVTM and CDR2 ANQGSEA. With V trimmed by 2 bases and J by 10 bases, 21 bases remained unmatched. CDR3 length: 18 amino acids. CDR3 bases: TGCAGCGTTGAAAAAGGGAGGGGGGTGGTAGCGGGAGAGGGGGAGCAGTTCTTC. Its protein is CSVEKGRGVVAGEGEQFF.

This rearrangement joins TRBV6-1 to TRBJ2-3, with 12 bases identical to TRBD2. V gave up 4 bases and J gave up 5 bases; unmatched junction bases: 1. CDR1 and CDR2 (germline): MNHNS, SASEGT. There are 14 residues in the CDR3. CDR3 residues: CASSGGLAGDTQYF. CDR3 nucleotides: TGTGCCAGCAGTGGGGGACTAGCGGGAGATACGCAGTATTTT.

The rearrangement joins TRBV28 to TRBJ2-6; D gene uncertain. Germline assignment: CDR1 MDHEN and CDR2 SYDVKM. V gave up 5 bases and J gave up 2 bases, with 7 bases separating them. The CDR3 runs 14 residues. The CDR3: CASSLIPGANVLTF. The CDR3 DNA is TGTGCCAGCAGTCTCATCCCTGGGGCCAACGTCCTGACTTTC.

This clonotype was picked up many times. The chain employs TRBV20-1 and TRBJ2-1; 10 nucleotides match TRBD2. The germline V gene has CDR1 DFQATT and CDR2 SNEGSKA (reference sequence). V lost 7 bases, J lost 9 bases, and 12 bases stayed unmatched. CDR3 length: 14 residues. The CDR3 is CSGYQREGLSEQFF. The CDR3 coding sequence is TGCAGTGGATACCAGCGGGAGGGCCTCAGTGAGCAGTTCTTC.

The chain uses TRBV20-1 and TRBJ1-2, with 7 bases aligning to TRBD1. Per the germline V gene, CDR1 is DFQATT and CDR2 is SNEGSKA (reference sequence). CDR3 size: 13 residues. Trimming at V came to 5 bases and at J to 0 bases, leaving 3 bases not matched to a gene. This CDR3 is CSAHRGPNYGYTF. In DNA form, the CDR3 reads TGCAGTGCTCATAGGGGGCCTAACTATGGCTACACCTTC.

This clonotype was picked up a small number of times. The CDR3 bases are TGTGCCACCTGGGGTAGCGGACCCCCCTCCTACAATGAGCAGTTCTTC. It codes for CATWGSGPPSYNEQFF. This chain links TRBV10-3 with TRBJ2-1; TRBD2 might be the D (6 bases). Trimming cost V 10 bases and J 0 bases, with 19 bases left between them. The CDR3 is made up of 16 amino acids. Germline CDR1 and CDR2: ENHRY and SYGVKD.

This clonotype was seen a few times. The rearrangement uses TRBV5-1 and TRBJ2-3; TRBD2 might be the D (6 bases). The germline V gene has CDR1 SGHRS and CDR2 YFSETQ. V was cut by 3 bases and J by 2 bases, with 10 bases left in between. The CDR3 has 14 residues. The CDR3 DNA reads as TGCGCCAGCAGCTGGGGGGTGTCCACAGATACGCAGTATTTT. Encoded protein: CASSWGVSTDTQYF.

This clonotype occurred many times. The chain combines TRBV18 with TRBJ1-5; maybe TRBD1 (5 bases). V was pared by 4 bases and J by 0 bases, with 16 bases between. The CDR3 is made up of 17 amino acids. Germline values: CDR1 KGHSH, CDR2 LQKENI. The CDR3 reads CASSQGAPQLSNQPQHF. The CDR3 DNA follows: TGTGCCAGCTCACAAGGGGCGCCACAGCTTAGCAATCAGCCCCAGCATTTT. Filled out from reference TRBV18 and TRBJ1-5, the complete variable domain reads NAGVMQNPRHLVRRRGQEARLRCSPMKGHSHVYWYRQLPEEGLKFMVYLQKENIIDESGMPKERFSAEFPKEGPSILRIQQVVRGDSAAYFCASSQGAPQLSNQPQHFGDGTRLSIL.

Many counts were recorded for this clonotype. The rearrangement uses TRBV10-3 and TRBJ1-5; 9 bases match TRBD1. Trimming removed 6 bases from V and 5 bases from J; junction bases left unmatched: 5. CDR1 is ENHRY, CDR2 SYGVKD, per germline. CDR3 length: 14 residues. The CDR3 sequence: CAIRPDRGDQPQHF. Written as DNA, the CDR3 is TGTGCCATCAGACCCGACAGGGGGGATCAGCCCCAGCATTTT.

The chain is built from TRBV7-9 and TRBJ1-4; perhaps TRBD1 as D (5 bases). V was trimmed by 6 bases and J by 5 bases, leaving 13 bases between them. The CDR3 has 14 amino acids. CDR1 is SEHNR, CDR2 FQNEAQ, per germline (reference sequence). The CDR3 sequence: CASRRDQTNEKLFF. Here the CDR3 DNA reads TGTGCCAGCAGACGGGACCAAACAAATGAAAAACTGTTTTTT.

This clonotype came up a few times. The CDR3 DNA follows: TGCAGTGCTGGGACTAGCGGGAGGGCCGGCGGGGAGACCCAGTACTTC. Translating it yields CSAGTSGRAGGETQYF. The chain employs TRBV20-1 and TRBJ2-5; 16 bases map to TRBD2. CDR1 DFQATT and CDR2 SNEGSKA come from the germline V gene (reference sequence). Losses at the gene ends were 5 bases for V and 5 bases for J; bases not matched to a gene: 8. The CDR3 consists of 16 residues.

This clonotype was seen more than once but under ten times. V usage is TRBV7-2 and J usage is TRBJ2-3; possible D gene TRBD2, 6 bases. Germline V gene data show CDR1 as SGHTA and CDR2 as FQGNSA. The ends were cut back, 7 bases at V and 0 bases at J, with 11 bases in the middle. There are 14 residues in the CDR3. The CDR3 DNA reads TGTGCCAGCAAAGCTAGCGCTAGCACAGATACGCAGTATTTT. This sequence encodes CASKASASTDTQYF. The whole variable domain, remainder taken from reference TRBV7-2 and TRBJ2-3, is GAGVSQSPSNKVTEKGKDVELRCDPISGHTALYWYRQSLGQGLEFLIYFQGNSAPDKSGLPSDRFSAERTGGSVSTLTIQRTQQEDSAVYLCASKASASTDTQYFGPGTRLTVL.

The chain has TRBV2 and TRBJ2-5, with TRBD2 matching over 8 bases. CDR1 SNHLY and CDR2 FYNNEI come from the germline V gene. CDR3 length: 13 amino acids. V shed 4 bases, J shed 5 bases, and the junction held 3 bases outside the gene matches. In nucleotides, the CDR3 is TGTGCCAGCAGTGGGGCTAGCGGGGAGACCCAGTACTTC. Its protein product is CASSGASGETQYF.

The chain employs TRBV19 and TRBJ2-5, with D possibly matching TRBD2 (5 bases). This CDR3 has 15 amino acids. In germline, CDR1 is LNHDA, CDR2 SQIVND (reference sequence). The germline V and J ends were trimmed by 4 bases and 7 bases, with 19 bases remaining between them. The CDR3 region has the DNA TGTGCCAGTAGTACCTGGACGGAGGCTGGGTCGACCCAGTACTTC. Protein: CASSTWTEAGSTQYF. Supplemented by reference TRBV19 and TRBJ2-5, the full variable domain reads DGGITQSPKYLFRKEGQNVTLSCEQNLNHDAMYWYRQDPGQGLRLIYYSQIVNDFQKGDIAEGYSVSREKKESFPLTVTSAQKNPTAFYLCASSTWTEAGSTQYFGPGTRLLVL.

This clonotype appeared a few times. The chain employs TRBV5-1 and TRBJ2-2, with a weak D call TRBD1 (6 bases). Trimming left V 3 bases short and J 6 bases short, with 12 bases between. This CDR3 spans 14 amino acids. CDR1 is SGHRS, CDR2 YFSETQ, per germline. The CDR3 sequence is CASSSTTGPGELFF. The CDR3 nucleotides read TGCGCCAGCAGCTCCACGACAGGCCCCGGGGAGCTGTTTTTT.

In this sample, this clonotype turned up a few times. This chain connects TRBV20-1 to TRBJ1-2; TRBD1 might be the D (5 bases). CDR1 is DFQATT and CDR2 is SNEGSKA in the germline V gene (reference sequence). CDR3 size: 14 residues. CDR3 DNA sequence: TGCAGCAGCCTGGTTGACAGTCTCGGTTATGGCTACACCTTC. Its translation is CSSLVDSLGYGYTF.